Listed here are 20 T cell receptor beta chains from one sample, sequenced in a study of cytomegalovirus exposure and HLA in healthy donors. The primer mix had 60 Vbeta and 13 Jbeta primers. TCRdb keeps only in-frame clones here, not all; method: immunoSEQ multiplex PCR. Among around 180,000 clones listed, about four fifths were seen once. Specimen: PBMCs. Source of these receptors: a man in his late teens or twenties in good health and CMV-seronegative.

The chain recombines TRBV7-2 with TRBJ2-7; 8 bases are a match to TRBD2. After removal of 5 bases from V and 2 bases from J, the junction contained 5 bases not matched to a gene. CDR1 and CDR2 from the germline V gene are SGHTA and FQGNSA. CDR3 length equals 14 residues. The CDR3, as DNA: TGTGCCAGCAGCCCGGGACTAGGGGCCTACGAGCAGTACTTC. It encodes CASSPGLGAYEQYF.

V and J are TRBV28 and TRBJ2-7; a weak D match, TRBD1 (5 bases). Trimming removed 4 bases at V and 9 bases at J, with 19 bases between. This CDR3 region has 14 residues. CDR1 is MDHEN and CDR2 is SYDVKM in the germline V gene. The CDR3 nucleotides are TGTGCCAGCAGTTCCGACAGCCACTACGAAGGGCAGTACTTC. It yields the protein CASSSDSHYEGQYF.

The gene calls are TRBV7-9 and TRBJ1-5, with no clear D. The CDR3 extends over 12 amino acids. Germline V gene data show CDR1 as SEHNR and CDR2 as FQNEAQ (reference sequence). V was trimmed by 3 bases and J by 5 bases, leaving 5 bases between them. CDR3 sequence: CASSFQDQPQHF. The CDR3 nucleotides read TGTGCCAGCAGCTTTCAGGATCAGCCCCAGCATTTT.

The V gene is TRBV27, the J gene TRBJ2-7, with a tentative D call TRBD1 (5 bases). This CDR3 spans 14 amino acids. CDR1 is MNHEY, CDR2 SMNVEV, per germline (reference sequence). V was cut by 1 base and J by 2 bases, with 9 bases left in between. CDR3: CASSLYGQTYEQYF. Written as DNA, the CDR3 is TGTGCCAGCAGTTTATACGGACAAACCTACGAGCAGTACTTC.

This chain joins TRBV2 and TRBJ2-7; D may be TRBD1 (5 bases). The CDR3 is 13 residues long. V was trimmed by 7 bases and J by 4 bases, leaving 14 bases between them. Per germline, CDR1 SNHLY and CDR2 FYNNEI. CDR3 in amino acids: CASKGQGPYEQYF. Written as DNA, the CDR3 is TGTGCCAGCAAGGGGCAGGGCCCATACGAGCAGTACTTC.

The V call is TRBV5-1, the J call TRBJ2-5; tentatively, D is TRBD1 (6 bases). In germline, CDR1 is SGHRS, CDR2 YFSETQ. The CDR3 totals 13 residues. Trimming removed 5 bases from V and 2 bases from J, with 10 bases in between. The CDR3 is CASSPGAQETQYF. The DNA for the CDR3 is TGCGCCAGCAGTCCAGGGGCACAAGAGACCCAGTACTTC.

This clone was seen once. This rearrangement joins TRBV7-8 to TRBJ2-3, with a weak D call TRBD2 (6 bases). Germline V gives CDR1 SGHVS, CDR2 FQNEAQ. The ends were cut back, 5 bases at V and 5 bases at J, with 14 bases in the middle. The CDR3 loop spans 14 amino acids. This CDR3 reads CASSAGPGVDTQYF. CDR3 DNA sequence: TGTGCCAGCAGCGCCGGACCGGGAGTAGATACGCAGTATTTT.

CDR3 in amino acids: CASSLASWSNEQFF. CDR3 nucleotides: TGTGCCAGCTCGTTAGCTAGCTGGAGCAATGAGCAGTTCTTC. The chain joins TRBV6-4 to TRBJ2-1; the D gene is possibly TRBD2 (5 bases). V dropped 8 bases and J dropped 6 bases, with 17 bases sitting between them. Germline V gene sequence: CDR1 MRHNA, CDR2 SNTAGT. CDR3 length: 14 residues.

V is TRBV13 and J is TRBJ2-2; D is undetermined. The V gene's germline CDR1 is PRHDT and CDR2 FYEKMQ (reference sequence). This CDR3 has 13 residues. V was pared by 4 bases and J by 7 bases, with 10 bases between. CDR3 loop: CASSSGSFGELFF. CDR3 DNA: TGTGCCAGCAGCTCAGGTTCGTTCGGGGAGCTGTTTTTT.

The genes are TRBV6-1 and TRBJ1-2, with a tentative D call TRBD1 (5 bases). CDR3 size: 14 residues. Germline values: CDR1 MNHNS, CDR2 SASEGT. Between the trimmed V and J ends, which lost 7 bases and 8 bases, there was a span of 20 bases. CDR3 coding DNA: TGTGCCAGCACCCCGACAGTTTTGGGGGGAGGCTACACCTTC. Its protein is CASTPTVLGGGYTF.

The gene calls are TRBV7-2 and TRBJ2-7; the match to TRBD2 covers 10 bases. This CDR3 is 18 amino acids long. The germline gives CDR1 SGHTA, CDR2 FQGNSA. V lost 2 bases, J lost 0 bases, and 10 bases stayed unmatched. For the CDR3, the DNA is TGTGCCAGCAGCTTACAAGCGGGAGGGACCGAAAGCTCCTACGAGCAGTACTTC. Translation gives CASSLQAGGTESSYEQYF.

The V and J genes are TRBV6-6 and TRBJ2-3, with a tentative D call TRBD2 (5 bases). V shed 6 bases and J shed 2 bases, with 18 bases lying between them. The CDR3 consists of 16 residues. CDR1 is MNHNY and CDR2 is SVGAGI in the germline V gene (reference sequence). The CDR3 loop reads CASRIQRSPDTDTQYF. For the CDR3, the DNA is TGTGCCAGCAGGATCCAGCGGAGCCCAGACACAGATACGCAGTATTTT.

The V gene is TRBV14, the J gene TRBJ2-1; the match to TRBD2 covers 12 bases. This CDR3 contains 15 residues. Per germline, CDR1 SGHDN and CDR2 FVKESK. Germline trimming cut 6 bases from V and 6 bases from J; bases unmatched to any gene: 6. The CDR3 coding sequence is TGTGCCAGCAGTTTGGGGACTAGCGGGTCCAATGAGCAGTTCTTC. This translates into CASSLGTSGSNEQFF.

The rearrangement uses TRBV20-1 and TRBJ2-7; 10 nucleotides line up with TRBD1. J gave up 6 bases and V 5 bases, and 1 base lay outside the gene matches. The CDR3 loop spans 11 amino acids. Looked up from germline, CDR1 is DFQATT and CDR2 is SNEGSKA (reference sequence). This chain's CDR3 is CSAGDRGEQYF. CDR3 in DNA: TGCAGTGCTGGGGACAGGGGCGAGCAGTACTTC.

The J gene is TRBJ2-1, the V gene TRBV7-9; 8 bases are a match to TRBD1. The CDR3 runs to 13 residues. Germline V lookup: CDR1 SEHNR, CDR2 FQNEAQ (reference sequence). Trimming at V came to 6 bases and at J to 7 bases, leaving 5 bases not matched to a gene. This CDR3 is CASRTGVMNEQFF. The CDR3 DNA sequence: TGTGCCAGCAGGACAGGGGTTATGAATGAGCAGTTCTTC.

V gene TRBV30 combines with J gene TRBJ1-2, with D possibly matching TRBD1 (6 bases). CDR3 size: 12 residues. V dropped 4 bases and J dropped 8 bases, with 14 bases sitting between them. Germline V gene data show CDR1 as GTSNPN and CDR2 as SVGIG (reference sequence). The DNA for the CDR3 is TGTGCCTGGATCGAGAGGGGGTTGGGCTACACCTTC. Translation: CAWIERGLGYTF.

The rearrangement uses TRBV13 and TRBJ2-2; TRBD2 might be the D (5 bases). Germline values: CDR1 PRHDT, CDR2 FYEKMQ (reference sequence). The CDR3 spans 18 residues. V was pared by 7 bases and J by 5 bases, with 26 bases between. The DNA for the CDR3 is TGTGCCAGCACCCAAACACTAGGAGCAGAAACCCGTACCGGGGAGCTGTTTTTT. Translating gives CASTQTLGAETRTGELFF.

This clone occurred once. The genes are TRBV9 and TRBJ2-7; no clear D. Germline V lookup: CDR1 SGDLS, CDR2 YYNGEE. This CDR3 is 13 amino acids long. The V gene lost 2 bases and the J gene lost 6 bases, with 12 bases spanning the gap. CDR3 sequence: CASSVTNLGEQYF. The DNA of the CDR3 is TGTGCCAGCAGCGTGACGAATCTAGGCGAGCAGTACTTC.

The chain couples TRBV7-9 to TRBJ2-2, with a tentative D call TRBD2 (6 bases). The CDR3 has 13 amino acids. Germline CDR1 and CDR2: SEHNR and FQNEAQ (reference sequence). Trimming took 2 bases from V and 6 from J, leaving 7 bases between them. The CDR3 region has the DNA TGTGCCAGCAGCTTACTAGCGCCCGGGGAGCTGTTTTTT. Its translation is CASSLLAPGELFF.

The rearrangement uses TRBV10-3 and TRBJ1-2; 8 bases are shared with TRBD1. J gave up 0 bases and V 10 bases, and 7 bases lay outside the gene matches. CDR1 and CDR2 from the germline V gene are ENHRY and SYGVKD. The CDR3 covers 14 residues. The CDR3 is CATRGRHSNYGYTF. CDR3 nucleotide sequence: TGTGCCACCAGGGGGCGACATTCTAACTATGGCTACACCTTC.